This TCR beta chain was documented in a study of monozygotic twins with inflammatory bowel disease. TCRdb re-called the 5' RACE reads and shows each CDR3 protein once, DNA omitted. The table for this sample gives about 300,000 distinct CDR3 sequences. Donors each contributed one blood sample measuring 2 to 3 ml. The germline V gene has CDR1 DFQATT and CDR2 SNEGSKA (reference sequence). CDR3 size: 15 residues. The rearrangement joins TRBV20-1 to TRBJ1-2; the TCRdb D gene call, TRBD1, has no DNA to confirm it. This clonotype was sampled from a human donor with ulcerative colitis or Crohn's disease, or a healthy co-twin of an affected twin (not recorded which). The source material was blood. CDR3 sequence reads: CSARPGGIPNYGYTF.